This TCR beta chain derives from a study of T-cell reconstitution after alpha-beta-depleted transplantation in children. Study outcomes and limitations: Counts and diversity of T cells one year after transplant came mostly from newly produced T cells. Reported findings indicate that, about two months after transplant, alpha-beta T cells came from several hundred expanded clones, which were derived from non-depleted graft cells.

CDR1 is SEHNR, CDR2 FQNEAQ, per germline (reference sequence). The V end was cut by 3 bases, the J end by 2 bases, with 16 bases between. The CDR3 totals 16 residues. Unique molecular identifiers were incorporated during preparation of the TCRbeta library. One entry per CDR3 protein results from TCRdb running MiXCR on the PCR reads. This table holds 780,000 or so distinct CDR3 sequences, roughly 15% found once. Comment on this clonotype: No antigen is known for it.

The specimen comprised PBMCs, mostly from graft donor cells, sampled 360 days after TCRalphabeta/CD19-depleted stem cell transplant. The origin of this receptor is a male patient younger than 18 who had a stem cell transplant for acute lymphoblastic leukemia, so the T cells may come from the graft donor. This chain connects TRBV7-9 to TRBJ1-2; the D gene is possibly TRBD1 (5 bases). The chain's CDR3 is CASSLVGGYPNYGYTF. For the CDR3, the DNA is TGTGCCAGCAGCTTGGTTGGGGGATACCCCAACTATGGCTACACCTTC.